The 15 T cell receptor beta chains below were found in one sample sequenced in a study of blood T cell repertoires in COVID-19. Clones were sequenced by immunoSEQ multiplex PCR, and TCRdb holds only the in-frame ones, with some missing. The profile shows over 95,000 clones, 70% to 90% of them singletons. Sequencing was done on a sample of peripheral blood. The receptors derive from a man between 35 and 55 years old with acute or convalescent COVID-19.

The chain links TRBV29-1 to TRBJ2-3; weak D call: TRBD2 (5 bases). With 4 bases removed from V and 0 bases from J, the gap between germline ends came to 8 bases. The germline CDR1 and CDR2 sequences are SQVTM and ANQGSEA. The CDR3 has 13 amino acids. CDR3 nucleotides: TGCAGCGTTGGTCGGGGTAGCACAGATACGCAGTATTTT. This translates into CSVGRGSTDTQYF.

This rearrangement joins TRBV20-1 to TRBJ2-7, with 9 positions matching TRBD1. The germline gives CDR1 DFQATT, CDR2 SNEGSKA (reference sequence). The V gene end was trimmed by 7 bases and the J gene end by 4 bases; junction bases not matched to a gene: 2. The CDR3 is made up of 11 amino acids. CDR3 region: CSVGQGYEQYF. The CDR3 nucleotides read TGCAGTGTGGGACAGGGATACGAGCAGTACTTC.

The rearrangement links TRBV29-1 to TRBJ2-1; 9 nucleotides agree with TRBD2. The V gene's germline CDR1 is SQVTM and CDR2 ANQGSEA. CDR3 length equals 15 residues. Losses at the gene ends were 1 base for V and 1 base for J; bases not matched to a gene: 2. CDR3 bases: TGCAGCGTTGAAGCGCTAGCGGGGTCCTACAATGAGCAGTTCTTC. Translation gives CSVEALAGSYNEQFF.

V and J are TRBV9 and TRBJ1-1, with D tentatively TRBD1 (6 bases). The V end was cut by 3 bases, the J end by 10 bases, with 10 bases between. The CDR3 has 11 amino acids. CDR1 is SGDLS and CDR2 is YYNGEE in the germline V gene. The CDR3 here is CASSDGTSAFF. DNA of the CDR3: TGTGCCAGCAGCGATGGGACATCAGCTTTCTTT.

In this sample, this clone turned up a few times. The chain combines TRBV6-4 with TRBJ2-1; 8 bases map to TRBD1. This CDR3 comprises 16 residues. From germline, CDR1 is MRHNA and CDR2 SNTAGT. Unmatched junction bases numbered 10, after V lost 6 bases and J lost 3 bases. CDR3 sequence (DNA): TGTGCCAGCAGCCAAACCGCAGGGGGCGGCTACAATGAGCAGTTCTTC. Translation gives CASSQTAGGGYNEQFF.

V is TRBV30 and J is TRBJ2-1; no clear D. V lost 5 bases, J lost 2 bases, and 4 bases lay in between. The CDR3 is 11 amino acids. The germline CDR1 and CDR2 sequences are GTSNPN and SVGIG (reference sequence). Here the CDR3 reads CAWGAYNEQFF. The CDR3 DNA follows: TGTGCCTGGGGAGCCTACAATGAGCAGTTCTTC.

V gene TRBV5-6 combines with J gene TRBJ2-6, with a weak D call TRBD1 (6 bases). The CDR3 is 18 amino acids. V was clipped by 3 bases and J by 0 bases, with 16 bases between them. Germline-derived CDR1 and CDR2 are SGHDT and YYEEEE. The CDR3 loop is CASSSLTGEISGANVLTF. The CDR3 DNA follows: TGTGCCAGCAGCTCACTGACAGGAGAGATCTCTGGGGCCAACGTCCTGACTTTC.

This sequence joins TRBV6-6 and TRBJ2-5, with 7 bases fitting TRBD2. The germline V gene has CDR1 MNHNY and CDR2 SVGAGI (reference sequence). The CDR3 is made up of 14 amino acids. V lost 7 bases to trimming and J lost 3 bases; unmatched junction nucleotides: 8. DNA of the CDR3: TGTGCCAGCAAGTTGGACCGGGGGGAAGAGACCCAGTACTTC. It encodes CASKLDRGEETQYF.

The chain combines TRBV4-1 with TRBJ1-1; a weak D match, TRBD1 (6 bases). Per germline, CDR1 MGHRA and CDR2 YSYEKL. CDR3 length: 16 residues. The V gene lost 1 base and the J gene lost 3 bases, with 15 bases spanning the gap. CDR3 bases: TGCGCCAGCAGCCAAGGCCCTCCCCAGGGGCACACTGAAGCTTTCTTT. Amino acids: CASSQGPPQGHTEAFF.

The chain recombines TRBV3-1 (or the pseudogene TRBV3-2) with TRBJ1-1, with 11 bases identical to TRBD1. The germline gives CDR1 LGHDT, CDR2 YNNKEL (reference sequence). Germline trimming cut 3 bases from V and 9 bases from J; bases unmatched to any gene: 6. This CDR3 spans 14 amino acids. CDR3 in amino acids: CASSQSGQGDQAFF. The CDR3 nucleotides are TGTGCCAGCAGCCAGTCGGGACAGGGGGATCAAGCTTTCTTT.

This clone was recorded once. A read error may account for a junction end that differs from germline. CDR3 loop: CASSLGLAGGFF. DNA of the CDR3: TGTGCCAGCAGTTTGGGACTAGCGGGGGGTTTCTTC. The gene calls are TRBV12-3 or TRBV12-4 and TRBJ2-7; TRBD2 aligns across 15 bases. The CDR3 is made up of 12 amino acids.

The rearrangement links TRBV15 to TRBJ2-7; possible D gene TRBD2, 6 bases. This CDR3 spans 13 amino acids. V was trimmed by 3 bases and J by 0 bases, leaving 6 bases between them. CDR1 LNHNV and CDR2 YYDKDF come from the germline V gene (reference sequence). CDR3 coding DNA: TGTGCCACCAGCAGGGAGGGCTCCTACGAGCAGTACTTC. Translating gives CATSREGSYEQYF.

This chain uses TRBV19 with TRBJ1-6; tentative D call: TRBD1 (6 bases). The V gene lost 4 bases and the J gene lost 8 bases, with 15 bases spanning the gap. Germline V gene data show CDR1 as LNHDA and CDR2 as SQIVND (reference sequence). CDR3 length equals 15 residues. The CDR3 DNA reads TGTGCCAGTAGTAGAACAGGGAGCCAGGATTCACCCCTCCACTTT. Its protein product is CASSRTGSQDSPLHF.

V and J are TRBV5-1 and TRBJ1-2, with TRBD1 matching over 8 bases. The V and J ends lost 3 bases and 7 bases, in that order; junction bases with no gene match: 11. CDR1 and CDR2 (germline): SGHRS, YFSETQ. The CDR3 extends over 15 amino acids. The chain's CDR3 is CASSSGQGGTGGYTF. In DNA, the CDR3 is TGCGCCAGCAGCTCCGGACAGGGAGGGACCGGTGGCTACACCTTC.

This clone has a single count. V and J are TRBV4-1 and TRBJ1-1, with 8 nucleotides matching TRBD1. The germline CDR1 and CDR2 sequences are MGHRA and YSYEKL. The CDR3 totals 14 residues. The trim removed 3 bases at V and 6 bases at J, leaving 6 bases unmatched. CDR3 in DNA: TGCGCCAGCAGCCAGACAGGGGCAGGTGCTGAAGCTTTCTTT. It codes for CASSQTGAGAEAFF.